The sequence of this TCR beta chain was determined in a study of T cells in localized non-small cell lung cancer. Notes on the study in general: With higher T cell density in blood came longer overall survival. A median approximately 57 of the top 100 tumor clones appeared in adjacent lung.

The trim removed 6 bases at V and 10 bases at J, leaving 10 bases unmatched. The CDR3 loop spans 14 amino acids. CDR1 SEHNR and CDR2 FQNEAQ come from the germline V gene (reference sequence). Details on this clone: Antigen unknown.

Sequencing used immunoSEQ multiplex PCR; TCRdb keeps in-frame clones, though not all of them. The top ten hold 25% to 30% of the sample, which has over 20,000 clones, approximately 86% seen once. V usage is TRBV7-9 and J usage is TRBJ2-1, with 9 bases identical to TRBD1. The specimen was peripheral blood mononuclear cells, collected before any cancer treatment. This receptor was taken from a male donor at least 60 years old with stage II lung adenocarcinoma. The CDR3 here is CASRRTDRGNEQFF. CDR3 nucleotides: TGTGCCAGCAGACGGACTGACAGGGGGAACGAGCAGTTCTTC.